One sample yielded the 6 T cell receptor beta chains listed below, sequenced in a study of identical twins' blood T cells. TCRdb used MiXCR to reprocess the 5' RACE reads, holding one entry per CDR3 protein. The table has around 380,000 distinct CDR3 sequences, 28% seen once. The sequencing sample was made of PBMCs. All receptors derive from a woman aged 18 to 50 in good health.

The CDR3 region is CASSPIVGGFRVNEQFF. The CDR3 bases are TGTGCCAGCAGTCCCATCGTCGGGGGATTTAGGGTAAATGAGCAGTTCTTC. The chain is built from TRBV28 and TRBJ2-1, with D maybe TRBD2 (6 bases). With 5 bases removed from V and 7 bases from J, the gap between germline ends came to 24 bases. Germline CDR1 is MDHEN and CDR2 is SYDVKM. The CDR3 length is 17 residues.

This clonotype came up once. The CDR3 bases are TGTGCCAGCAGGAACTCCGGAGTCAGTGAAGCTTTCTTT. Translation gives CASRNSGVSEAFF. The rearrangement links TRBV6-2 or TRBV6-3 to TRBJ1-1; no clear D gene. From germline, CDR1 is MNHEY and CDR2 SVGEGT. This CDR3 comprises 13 residues. V was cut by 6 bases and J by 7 bases, with 15 bases left in between.

The chain carries TRBV11-2 and TRBJ1-4; no firm D call. The V end lost 7 bases, the J end lost 4 bases, and 13 bases lay between the germline ends. Germline CDR1 is SGHAT and CDR2 is FQNNGV. This CDR3 is 14 amino acids long. DNA for the CDR3: TGTGCCAGCACCGAGGGCTGGAATAATGAAAAACTGTTTTTT. Residues: CASTEGWNNEKLFF.

This clonotype was found a few times. This sequence joins TRBV29-1 and TRBJ2-4; 7 nucleotides agree with TRBD1. V lost 7 bases, J lost 0 bases, and 12 bases stayed unmatched. Germline loops: CDR1 SQVTM, CDR2 ANQGSEA. This CDR3 has 16 amino acids. The CDR3 bases are TGCAGCGCCTGGACAGGCGGACTCCTAGCCAAAAACATTCAGTACTTC. This codes for CSAWTGGLLAKNIQYF. Supplemented by reference TRBV29-1 and TRBJ2-4, the full variable domain reads SAVISQKPSRDICQRGTSLTIQCQVDSQVTMMFWYRQQPGQSLTLIATANQGSEATYESGFVIDKFPISRPNLTFSTLTVSNMSPEDSSIYLCSAWTGGLLAKNIQYFGAGTRLSVL.

This clonotype was counted ten times or more. This sequence joins TRBV5-6 and TRBJ2-2; D ambiguous. CDR1 SGHDT and CDR2 YYEEEE come from the germline V gene. CDR3 size: 12 residues. The V gene lost 0 bases and the J gene lost 6 bases, with 3 bases spanning the gap. DNA of the CDR3: TGTGCCAGCAGCTTGGGCTCCGGGGAGCTGTTTTTT. Protein: CASSLGSGELFF.

This clonotype showed up just once. The J gene is TRBJ2-7, the V gene TRBV5-1; 9 bases agree with TRBD1. Germline V gene sequence: CDR1 SGHRS, CDR2 YFSETQ. J gave up 2 bases and V 10 bases, and 13 bases lay outside the gene matches. The CDR3 length is 15 residues. In DNA form, the CDR3 reads TGCGCCGTCAGCACGACCGGGACAGGGACCTACGAGCAGTACTTC. Encoded protein: CAVSTTGTGTYEQYF.